This T cell receptor (beta chain) derives from a study of post-analysis software for immune sequencing data. General study findings and limits: Compared with controls, patients had more of five TRBV segments, including TRBV5-6, TRBV5-1 and TRBV20-1.

On this clonotype: Its antigen is not known.

Presence of unique molecular identifiers characterized the TCR beta cDNA libraries. TCRdb called the PCR reads again in MiXCR, with one record for every CDR3 protein. Here the sample spans hundreds of thousands of distinct CDR3 sequences, 30% being singletons. Germline CDR1 is KGHSH and CDR2 is LQKENI. The CDR3 contains 16 residues. The germline V and J ends were trimmed by 4 bases and 6 bases, with 22 bases remaining between them. The V call is TRBV18, the J call TRBJ2-7; TRBD1 might be the D (6 bases). This TCR derives from a girl between 10 and 17 years old with multiple sclerosis. The sequencing input was blood. CDR3 nucleotide sequence: TGTGCCAGCTCACTACAGGGATCAATCCTCGGGACCGAGCAGTACTTC. Protein product: CASSLQGSILGTEQYF.